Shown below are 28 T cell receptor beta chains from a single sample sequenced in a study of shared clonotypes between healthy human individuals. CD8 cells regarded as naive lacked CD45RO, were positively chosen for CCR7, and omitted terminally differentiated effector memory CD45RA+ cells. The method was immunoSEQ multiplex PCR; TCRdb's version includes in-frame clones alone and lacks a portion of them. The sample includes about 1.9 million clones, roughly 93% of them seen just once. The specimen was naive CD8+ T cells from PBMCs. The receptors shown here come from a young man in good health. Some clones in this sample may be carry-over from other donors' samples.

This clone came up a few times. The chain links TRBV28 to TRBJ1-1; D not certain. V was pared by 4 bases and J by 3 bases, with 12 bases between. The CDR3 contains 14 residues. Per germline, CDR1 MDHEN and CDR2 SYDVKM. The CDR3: CASSYGLGDTEAFF. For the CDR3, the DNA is TGTGCCAGCAGTTATGGGTTGGGAGACACTGAAGCTTTCTTT. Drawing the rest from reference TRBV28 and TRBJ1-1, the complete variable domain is DVKVTQSSRYLVKRTGEKVFLECVQDMDHENMFWYRQDPGLGLRLIYFSYDVKMKEKGDIPEGYSVSREKKERFSLILESASTNQTSMYLCASSYGLGDTEAFFGQGTRLTVV.

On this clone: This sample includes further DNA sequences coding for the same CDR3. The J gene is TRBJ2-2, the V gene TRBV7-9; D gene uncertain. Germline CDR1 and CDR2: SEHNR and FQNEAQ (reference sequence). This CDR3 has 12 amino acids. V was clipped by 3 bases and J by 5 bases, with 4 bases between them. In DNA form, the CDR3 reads TGTGCCAGCAGCTTTGCGACCGGGGAGCTGTTTTTT. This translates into CASSFATGELFF.

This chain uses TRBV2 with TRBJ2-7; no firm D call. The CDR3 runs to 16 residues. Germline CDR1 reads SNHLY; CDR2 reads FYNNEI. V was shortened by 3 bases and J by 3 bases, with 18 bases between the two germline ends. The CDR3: CASSEVLGTTLYEQYF. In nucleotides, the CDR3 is TGTGCCAGCAGTGAGGTGCTAGGCACTACCCTCTACGAGCAGTACTTC.

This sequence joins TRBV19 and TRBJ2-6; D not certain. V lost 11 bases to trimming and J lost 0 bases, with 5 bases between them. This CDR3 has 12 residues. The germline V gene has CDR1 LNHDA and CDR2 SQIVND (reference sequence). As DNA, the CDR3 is TGTGCCTCCGCCTCTGGGGCCAACGTCCTGACTTTC. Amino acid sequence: CASASGANVLTF.

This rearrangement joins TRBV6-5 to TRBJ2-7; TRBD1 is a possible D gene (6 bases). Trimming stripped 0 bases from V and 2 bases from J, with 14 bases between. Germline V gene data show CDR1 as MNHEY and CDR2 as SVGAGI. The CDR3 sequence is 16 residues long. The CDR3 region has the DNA TGTGCCAGCAGTTACTCGACAGGACACAAGACCTACGAGCAGTACTTC. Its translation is CASSYSTGHKTYEQYF.

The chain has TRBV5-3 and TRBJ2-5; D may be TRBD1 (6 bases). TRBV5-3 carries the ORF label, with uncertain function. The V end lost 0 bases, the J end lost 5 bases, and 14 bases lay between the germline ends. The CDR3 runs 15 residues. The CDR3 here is CARSLAPQGPETQYF. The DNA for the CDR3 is TGTGCCAGAAGCTTGGCCCCTCAGGGGCCGGAGACCCAGTACTTC.

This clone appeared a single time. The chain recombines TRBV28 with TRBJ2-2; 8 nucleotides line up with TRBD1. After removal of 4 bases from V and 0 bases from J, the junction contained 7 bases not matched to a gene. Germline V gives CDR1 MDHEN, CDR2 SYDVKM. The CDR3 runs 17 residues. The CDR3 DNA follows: TGTGCCAGCAGTTCTTATCGGGACAGGTCGAACACCGGGGAGCTGTTTTTT. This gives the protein CASSSYRDRSNTGELFF.

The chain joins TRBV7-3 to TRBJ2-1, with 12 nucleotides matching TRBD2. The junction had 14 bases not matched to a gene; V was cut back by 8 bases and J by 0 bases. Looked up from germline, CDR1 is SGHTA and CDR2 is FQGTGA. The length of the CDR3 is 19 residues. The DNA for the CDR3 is TGTGCCAGCGCGGATCCGGGACTAGCGGGCCACAGCTCCTACAATGAGCAGTTCTTC. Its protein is CASADPGLAGHSSYNEQFF.

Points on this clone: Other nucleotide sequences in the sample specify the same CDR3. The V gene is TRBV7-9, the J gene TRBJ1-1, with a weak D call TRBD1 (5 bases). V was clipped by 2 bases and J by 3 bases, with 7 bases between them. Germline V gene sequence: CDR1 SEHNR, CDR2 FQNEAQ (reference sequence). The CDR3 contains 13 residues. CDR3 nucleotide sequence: TGTGCCAGCAGCTTACCGGGGGACACTGAAGCTTTCTTT. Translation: CASSLPGDTEAFF.

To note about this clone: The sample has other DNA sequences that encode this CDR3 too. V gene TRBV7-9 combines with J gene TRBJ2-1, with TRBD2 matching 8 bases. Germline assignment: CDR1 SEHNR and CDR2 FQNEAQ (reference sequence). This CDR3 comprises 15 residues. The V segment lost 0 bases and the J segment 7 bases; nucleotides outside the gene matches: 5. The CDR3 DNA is TGTGCCAGCAGCTTAGCGGCGGGAGGTCGGAATGAGCAGTTCTTC. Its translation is CASSLAAGGRNEQFF.

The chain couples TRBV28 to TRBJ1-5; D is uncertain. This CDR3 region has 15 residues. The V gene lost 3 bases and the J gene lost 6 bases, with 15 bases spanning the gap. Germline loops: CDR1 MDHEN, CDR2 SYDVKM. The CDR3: CASSLPHSGSQPQHF. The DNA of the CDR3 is TGTGCCAGCAGTTTGCCCCACTCGGGGTCTCAGCCCCAGCATTTT. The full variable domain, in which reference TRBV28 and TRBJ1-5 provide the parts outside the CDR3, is DVKVTQSSRYLVKRTGEKVFLECVQDMDHENMFWYRQDPGLGLRLIYFSYDVKMKEKGDIPEGYSVSREKKERFSLILESASTNQTSMYLCASSLPHSGSQPQHFGDGTRLSIL.

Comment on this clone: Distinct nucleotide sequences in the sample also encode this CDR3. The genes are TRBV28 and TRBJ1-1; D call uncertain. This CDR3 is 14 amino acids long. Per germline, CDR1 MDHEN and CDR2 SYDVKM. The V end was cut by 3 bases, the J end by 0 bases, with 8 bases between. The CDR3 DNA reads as TGTGCCAGCAGTTTCCTAGGGATGAACACTGAAGCTTTCTTT. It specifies CASSFLGMNTEAFF.

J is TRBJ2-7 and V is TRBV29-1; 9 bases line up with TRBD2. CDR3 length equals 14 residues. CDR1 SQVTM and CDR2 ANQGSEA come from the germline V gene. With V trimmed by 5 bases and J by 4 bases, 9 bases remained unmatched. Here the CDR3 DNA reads TGCAGCGTTCGTCTTAGCGGGAGCTTATACGAGCAGTACTTC. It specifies CSVRLSGSLYEQYF.

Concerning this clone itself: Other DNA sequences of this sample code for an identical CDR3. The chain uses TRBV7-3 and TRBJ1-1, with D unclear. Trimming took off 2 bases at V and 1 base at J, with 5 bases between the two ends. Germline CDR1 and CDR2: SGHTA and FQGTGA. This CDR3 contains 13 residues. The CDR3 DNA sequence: TGTGCCAGCAGCTTAGCTGGGAACACTGAAGCTTTCTTT. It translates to CASSLAGNTEAFF.

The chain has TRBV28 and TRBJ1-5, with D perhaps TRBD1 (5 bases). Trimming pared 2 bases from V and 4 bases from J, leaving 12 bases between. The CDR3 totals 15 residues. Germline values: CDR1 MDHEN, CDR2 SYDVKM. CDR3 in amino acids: CASSLRAGLNQPQHF. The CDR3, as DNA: TGTGCCAGCAGTTTAAGGGCAGGGCTAAATCAGCCCCAGCATTTT.

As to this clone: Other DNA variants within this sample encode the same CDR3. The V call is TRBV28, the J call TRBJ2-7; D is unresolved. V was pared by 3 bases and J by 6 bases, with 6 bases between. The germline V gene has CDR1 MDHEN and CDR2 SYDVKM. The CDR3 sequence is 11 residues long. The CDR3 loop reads CASSFGPEQYF. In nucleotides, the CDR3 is TGTGCCAGCAGTTTCGGTCCCGAGCAGTACTTC.

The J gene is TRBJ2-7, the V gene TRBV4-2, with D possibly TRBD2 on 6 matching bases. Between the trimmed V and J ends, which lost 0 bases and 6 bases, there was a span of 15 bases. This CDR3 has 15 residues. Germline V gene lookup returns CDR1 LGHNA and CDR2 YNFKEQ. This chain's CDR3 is CASSQEAGSASEQYF. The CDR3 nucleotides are TGTGCCAGCAGCCAAGAGGCGGGGTCCGCCTCCGAGCAGTACTTC.

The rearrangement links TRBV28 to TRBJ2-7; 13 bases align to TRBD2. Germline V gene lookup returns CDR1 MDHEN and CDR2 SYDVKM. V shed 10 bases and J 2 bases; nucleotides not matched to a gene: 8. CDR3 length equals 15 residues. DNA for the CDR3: TGTGCCACCGGGACTAGCGGGGTTTTTGCCTACGAGCAGTACTTC. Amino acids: CATGTSGVFAYEQYF.

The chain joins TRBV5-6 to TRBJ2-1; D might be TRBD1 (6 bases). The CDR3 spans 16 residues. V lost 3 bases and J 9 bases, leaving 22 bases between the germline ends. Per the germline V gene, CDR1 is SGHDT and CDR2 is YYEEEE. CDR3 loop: CASSSHREEGYFEQFF. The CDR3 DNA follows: TGTGCCAGCAGCTCTCACAGGGAAGAGGGCTACTTTGAGCAGTTCTTC.

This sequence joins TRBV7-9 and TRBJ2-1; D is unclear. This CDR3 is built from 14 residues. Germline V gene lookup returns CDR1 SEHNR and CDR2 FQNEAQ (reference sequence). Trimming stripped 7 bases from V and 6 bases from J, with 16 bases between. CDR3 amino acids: CASTADRASNEQFF. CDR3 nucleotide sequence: TGTGCCAGCACCGCCGACCGGGCTAGCAATGAGCAGTTCTTC.

For the CDR3, the DNA is TGCGCCAGCAGCCAAGATCCTTGGCAGCGGGCTGGGGAGCTGTTTTTT. Residues: CASSQDPWQRAGELFF. The chain links TRBV4-1 to TRBJ2-2, with D possibly being TRBD2 (6 bases). CDR1 is MGHRA, CDR2 YSYEKL, per germline. V shed 0 bases and J shed 8 bases, with 16 bases lying between them. This CDR3 comprises 16 residues.

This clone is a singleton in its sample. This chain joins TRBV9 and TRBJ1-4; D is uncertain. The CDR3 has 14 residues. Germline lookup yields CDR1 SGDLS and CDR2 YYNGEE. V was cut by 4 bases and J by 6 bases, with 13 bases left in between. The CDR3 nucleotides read TGTGCCAGCAGCCGCCCGGGCGGAGATGAAAAACTGTTTTTT. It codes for CASSRPGGDEKLFF.

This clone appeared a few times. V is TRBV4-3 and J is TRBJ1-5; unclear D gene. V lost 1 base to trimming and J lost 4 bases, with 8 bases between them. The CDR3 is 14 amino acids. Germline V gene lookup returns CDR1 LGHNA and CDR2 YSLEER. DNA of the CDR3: TGCGCCAGCAGCCAAGGTCAGGTGAATCAGCCCCAGCATTTT. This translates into CASSQGQVNQPQHF.

CDR3 coding DNA: TGTGCCAGCAGTGAAGGTTTGGGGGGAAGGCAGAATGAAAAACTGTTTTTT. Amino acid sequence: CASSEGLGGRQNEKLFF. The chain combines TRBV6-1 with TRBJ1-4, with D tentatively TRBD1 (5 bases). The V gene lost 1 base and the J gene lost 5 bases, with 17 bases spanning the gap. Germline CDR1 is MNHNS and CDR2 is SASEGT. CDR3 size: 17 residues.

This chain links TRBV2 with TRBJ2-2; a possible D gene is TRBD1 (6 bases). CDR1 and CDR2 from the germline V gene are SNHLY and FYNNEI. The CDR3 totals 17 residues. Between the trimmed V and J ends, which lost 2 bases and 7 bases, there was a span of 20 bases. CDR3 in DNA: TGTGCCAGCAGTGAATCAGGGGCCGGCAGGGTGGGCGGGGAGCTGTTTTTT. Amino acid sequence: CASSESGAGRVGGELFF.

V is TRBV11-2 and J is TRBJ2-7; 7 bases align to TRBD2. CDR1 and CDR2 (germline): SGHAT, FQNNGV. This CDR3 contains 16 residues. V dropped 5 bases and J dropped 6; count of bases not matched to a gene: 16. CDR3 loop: CASSRVGGRRSLEQYF. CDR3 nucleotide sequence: TGTGCCAGCAGCCGAGTCGGCGGGAGAAGATCCCTCGAGCAGTACTTC.

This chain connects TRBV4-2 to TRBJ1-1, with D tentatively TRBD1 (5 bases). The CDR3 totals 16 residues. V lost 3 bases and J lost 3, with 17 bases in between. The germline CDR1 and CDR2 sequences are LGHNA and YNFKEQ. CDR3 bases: TGTGCCAGCAGCCATGGAAGGGCCTCGGGGGACACTGAAGCTTTCTTT. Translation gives CASSHGRASGDTEAFF.

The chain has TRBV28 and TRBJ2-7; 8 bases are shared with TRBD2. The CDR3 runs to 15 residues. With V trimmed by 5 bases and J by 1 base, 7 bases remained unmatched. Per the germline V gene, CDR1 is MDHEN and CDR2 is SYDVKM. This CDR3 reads CASSTTSVLSYEQYF. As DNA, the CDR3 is TGTGCCAGCAGTACGACTAGCGTCCTTTCCTACGAGCAGTACTTC.